This passage covers 27 T cell receptor beta chains from one sample sequenced in a study of T cell repertoires in cytomegalovirus infection. From the reads, TCRdb called clonotypes with MiXCR, one entry per CDR3 protein. Among 150,000 to 200,000 distinct CDR3 sequences, about an eighth were seen once, and the ten largest hold over 25%. Sequencing used PBMCs. The source is a human donor in good health (CMV status not recorded). Some clones in this sample may be carry-over from other donors' samples.

The chain combines TRBV10-3 with TRBJ2-7, with a tentative D call TRBD1 (5 bases). The CDR3 sequence is 15 residues long. Trimming cost V 0 bases and J 4 bases, with 13 bases left between them. Germline V gene sequence: CDR1 ENHRY, CDR2 SYGVKD. This chain's CDR3 is CAISESKGLGYEQYF. CDR3 bases: TGTGCCATCAGTGAGTCAAAGGGGCTAGGGTACGAGCAGTACTTC.

This clonotype was seen many times. The chain combines TRBV7-9 with TRBJ1-1; D unclear. V lost 1 base and J 14 bases, leaving 14 bases between the germline ends. The CDR3 is made up of 12 amino acids. Germline loops: CDR1 SEHNR, CDR2 FQNEAQ (reference sequence). In nucleotides, the CDR3 is TGTGCCAGCAGCTTAGATTCGAAGCAGGTCTTCTTT. Translation: CASSLDSKQVFF.

This clonotype was found a few times. This chain uses TRBV29-1 with TRBJ2-1; D remains unclear. The length of the CDR3 is 12 residues. V was clipped by 3 bases and J by 5 bases, with 8 bases between them. Germline V gene data show CDR1 as SQVTM and CDR2 as ANQGSEA. CDR3 protein: CSVDHTDNEQFF. DNA for the CDR3: TGCAGCGTTGACCACACTGACAATGAGCAGTTCTTC.

This clonotype was seen a handful of times. The V and J genes are TRBV28 and TRBJ1-5; unclear D gene. Trimming shortened V by 8 bases and J by 6 bases, and 23 bases separated the two germline ends. The CDR3 loop spans 16 amino acids. Germline lookup yields CDR1 MDHEN and CDR2 SYDVKM. CDR3 in amino acids: CASRPSLAGSTQPQHF. CDR3 sequence (DNA): TGTGCCAGCCGACCTAGTTTGGCGGGGAGTACTCAGCCCCAGCATTTT.

Ten or more counts support this clonotype. V is TRBV19 and J is TRBJ2-1; 11 bases are shared with TRBD1. The CDR3 is made up of 18 amino acids. Germline loops: CDR1 LNHDA, CDR2 SQIVND (reference sequence). Trimming at V came to 3 bases and at J to 1 base, leaving 8 bases not matched to a gene. The DNA of the CDR3 is TGTGCCAGTAGTATTAGGACAGGGGGCTCGGGTTCCTACAATGAGCAGTTCTTC. It specifies CASSIRTGGSGSYNEQFF.

There are a few counts of this clonotype. The rearrangement joins TRBV30 to TRBJ2-5; D ambiguous. The V gene's germline CDR1 is GTSNPN and CDR2 SVGIG (reference sequence). The CDR3 loop spans 13 amino acids. V lost 2 bases to trimming and J lost 1 base, with 8 bases between them. The CDR3 loop reads CAWSYGVQETQYF. In nucleotides, the CDR3 is TGTGCCTGGAGTTATGGTGTCCAAGAGACCCAGTACTTC.

This clonotype was observed a handful of times. The chain uses TRBV7-9 and TRBJ2-1; 7 bases are shared with TRBD2. The length of the CDR3 is 16 residues. Looked up from germline, CDR1 is SEHNR and CDR2 is FQNEAQ (reference sequence). With V trimmed by 6 bases and J by 7 bases, 15 bases remained unmatched. The DNA for the CDR3 is TGTGCCAGCAGTCCAGCACGAGGGAGGGCCAGGAATGAGCAGTTCTTC. It specifies CASSPARGRARNEQFF.

V and J are TRBV6-2 or TRBV6-3 and TRBJ1-2; D gene uncertain. The germline V gene has CDR1 MNHEY and CDR2 SVGEGT. With 2 bases removed from V and 2 bases from J, the gap between germline ends came to 12 bases. This CDR3 is 15 amino acids long. CDR3 DNA: TGTGCCAGCAGTTACGGGAGACAAAAGAACTATGGCTACACCTTC. It codes for CASSYGRQKNYGYTF.

This clonotype has only a few counts. CDR3 in amino acids: CASSAYNEKLFF. In DNA, the CDR3 is TGTGCCAGCAGCGCCTATAATGAAAAACTGTTTTTT. V and J are TRBV7-2 and TRBJ1-4; D not resolved. The CDR3 is 12 amino acids. The germline V gene has CDR1 SGHTA and CDR2 FQGNSA. The V and J ends lost 5 bases and 4 bases respectively, with 5 bases between them.

This clonotype has only a few counts. The genes are TRBV20-1 and TRBJ1-1, with D possibly being TRBD1 (5 bases). The CDR3 consists of 15 residues. From germline, CDR1 is DFQATT and CDR2 SNEGSKA (reference sequence). V was clipped by 6 bases and J by 1 base, with 18 bases between them. Written as DNA, the CDR3 is TGCAGTGCCATAGAGGAGTGGGGGGGGAACACTGAAGCTTTCTTT. Its translation is CSAIEEWGGNTEAFF.

This clonotype was found many times. The chain couples TRBV7-2 to TRBJ2-1, with D unresolved. The length of the CDR3 is 14 residues. Germline values: CDR1 SGHTA, CDR2 FQGNSA. Trimming stripped 4 bases from V and 5 bases from J, with 12 bases between. CDR3 coding DNA: TGTGCCAGCAGCTACCTAGACTCAGACAATGAGCAGTTCTTC. Translating it yields CASSYLDSDNEQFF.

The table lists this clonotype with many counts. The chain combines TRBV14 with TRBJ1-1; D might be TRBD1 (6 bases). This CDR3 spans 16 amino acids. The V end was cut by 4 bases, the J end by 5 bases, with 20 bases between. Germline V CDR1 and CDR2: SGHDN, FVKESK. The CDR3 DNA reads as TGTGCCAGCAGCCCGGGCTTCGGCAGGGGAGTGACTGAAGCTTTCTTT. This codes for CASSPGFGRGVTEAFF.

This clonotype was detected a few times. The genes are TRBV19 and TRBJ2-2; 8 nucleotides agree with TRBD1. The CDR3 extends over 15 amino acids. CDR1 is LNHDA, CDR2 SQIVND, per germline (reference sequence). V was clipped by 5 bases and J by 5 bases; unmatched bases: 7. The CDR3 loop reads CASSHTGGITGELFF. CDR3 in DNA: TGTGCCAGTAGTCACACAGGGGGAATAACCGGGGAGCTGTTTTTT.

This chain joins TRBV20-1 and TRBJ2-7; D not resolved. Trimming pared 5 bases from V and 6 bases from J, leaving 14 bases between. The CDR3 spans 12 residues. CDR1 and CDR2 from the germline V gene are DFQATT and SNEGSKA (reference sequence). CDR3 DNA sequence: TGCAGTGCTGTTGGTGGGGTTCGCGAGCAGTACTTC. This codes for CSAVGGVREQYF.

The chain joins TRBV20-1 to TRBJ1-4; TRBD1 matches 7 bases. The J segment lost 15 bases and the V segment lost 2 bases, leaving 12 bases of the junction unmatched. The CDR3 has 13 residues. Germline V lookup: CDR1 DFQATT, CDR2 SNEGSKA (reference sequence). The CDR3 sequence is CSARPDRPAMLFF. CDR3 nucleotides: TGCAGTGCTAGACCGGACAGGCCCGCAATGTTGTTTTTT.

This clonotype was picked up many times. The chain couples TRBV28 to TRBJ1-1; tentative D call: TRBD1 (6 bases). Germline V gives CDR1 MDHEN, CDR2 SYDVKM. This CDR3 spans 14 amino acids. Trimming removed 6 bases from V and 1 base from J, with 12 bases in between. Here the CDR3 DNA reads TGTGCCAGCAGACCGGGACAAGCGAACACTGAAGCTTTCTTT. This sequence encodes CASRPGQANTEAFF.

This clonotype has ten or more counts. The chain has TRBV28 and TRBJ2-1, with D perhaps TRBD2 (5 bases). Trimming cost V 11 bases and J 0 bases, with 14 bases left between them. The CDR3 consists of 14 residues. Germline values: CDR1 MDHEN, CDR2 SYDVKM. In DNA form, the CDR3 reads TGTGCCTCCTCAGCGGCCAGCTCCTACAATGAGCAGTTCTTC. Its translation: CASSAASSYNEQFF. Combining the CDR3 with reference TRBV28 and TRBJ2-1 gives the whole variable domain DVKVTQSSRYLVKRTGEKVFLECVQDMDHENMFWYRQDPGLGLRLIYFSYDVKMKEKGDIPEGYSVSREKKERFSLILESASTNQTSMYLCASSAASSYNEQFFGPGTRLTVL.

The chain combines TRBV11-3 with TRBJ2-7, with 12 bases matching TRBD1. Germline CDR1 reads SGHNT; CDR2 reads YENEEA. The CDR3 totals 18 residues. Trimming cost V 5 bases and J 6 bases; bases outside gene matches: 17. The CDR3 DNA is TGTGCCAGCAGCCTAAAGGCAGGGACCGGGACAGGGGGCCGCGAGCAGTACTTC. Its translation is CASSLKAGTGTGGREQYF.

The chain is built from TRBV5-1 and TRBJ1-1, with D possibly TRBD1 on 6 matching bases. With 6 bases removed from V and 3 bases from J, the gap between germline ends came to 15 bases. Germline-derived CDR1 and CDR2 are SGHRS and YFSETQ. The CDR3 consists of 14 residues. In DNA form, the CDR3 reads TGCGCCAGCAACCCGGGGGCCGGGGACACTGAAGCTTTCTTT. Amino acids: CASNPGAGDTEAFF.

The rearrangement links TRBV28 to TRBJ2-1, with unresolved D. Trimming left V 6 bases short and J 0 bases short, with 12 bases between. Germline assignment: CDR1 MDHEN and CDR2 SYDVKM. The CDR3 is made up of 15 amino acids. Here the CDR3 reads CASSAATSSYNEQFF. In DNA form, the CDR3 reads TGTGCCAGCAGCGCGGCGACGAGCTCCTACAATGAGCAGTTCTTC.

This clonotype was picked up many times. The chain links TRBV7-2 to TRBJ1-6; D is unresolved. This CDR3 spans 15 amino acids. V was pared by 3 bases and J by 7 bases, with 13 bases between. The V gene's germline CDR1 is SGHTA and CDR2 FQGNSA. The CDR3 region has the DNA TGTGCCAGCAGCTTCGGACCGATGAGGAATTCACCCCTCCACTTT. It yields the protein CASSFGPMRNSPLHF.

This clonotype was seen only a few times. This chain uses TRBV29-1 with TRBJ1-1, with no clear D. The CDR3 is made up of 10 amino acids. Per germline, CDR1 SQVTM and CDR2 ANQGSEA. CDR3 sequence reads: CSVLSPEAFF. CDR3 nucleotide sequence: TGCAGTGTTTTGAGCCCTGAAGCTTTCTTT.

The chain is built from TRBV29-1 and TRBJ2-7, with TRBD1 matching over 8 bases. The length of the CDR3 is 14 residues. Germline CDR1 and CDR2: SQVTM and ANQGSEA. The V segment lost 8 bases and the J segment 2 bases; nucleotides outside the gene matches: 11. The CDR3, as DNA: TGCAGCTTCGCAGGGGGCGAACGGACCTACGAGCAGTACTTC. Encoded protein: CSFAGGERTYEQYF.

The chain links TRBV6-2 or TRBV6-3 to TRBJ2-1, with D possibly being TRBD2 (5 bases). Trimming took 0 bases from V and 7 from J, leaving 10 bases between them. CDR3 size: 14 residues. Germline lookup yields CDR1 MNHEY and CDR2 SVGEGT. The CDR3 reads CASSYSEVGNEQFF. The DNA of the CDR3 is TGTGCCAGCAGTTACTCGGAGGTAGGAAATGAGCAGTTCTTC.

This clonotype was detected ten times or more. This chain links TRBV19 with TRBJ2-1; TRBD2 matches at 11 bases. This CDR3 is built from 14 residues. Germline CDR1 reads LNHDA; CDR2 reads SQIVND (reference sequence). V lost 5 bases and J lost 5; bases outside the gene matches: 2. This CDR3 reads CASSSGLADNEQFF. The CDR3 DNA sequence: TGTGCCAGTAGTTCGGGACTAGCGGACAATGAGCAGTTCTTC.

In this sample, this clonotype turned up a few times. This rearrangement joins TRBV7-9 to TRBJ1-1, with D possibly matching TRBD1 (5 bases). The V gene's germline CDR1 is SEHNR and CDR2 FQNEAQ (reference sequence). This CDR3 is built from 13 residues. V lost 1 base, J lost 8 bases, and 11 bases lay in between. The CDR3 region has the DNA TGTGCCAGCAGCTTAGGGGGGATGGGAGAAGCTTTCTTT. This translates into CASSLGGMGEAFF.

V usage is TRBV6-4 and J usage is TRBJ2-1; D is undetermined. V was clipped by 2 bases and J by 6 bases, with 11 bases between them. Germline CDR1 reads MRHNA; CDR2 reads SNTAGT. The CDR3 spans 14 residues. CDR3 residues: CASSDHFGFNEQFF. The CDR3 DNA sequence: TGTGCCAGCAGTGACCATTTCGGTTTCAATGAGCAGTTCTTC.